This TCR beta chain was observed in a study of T-cell reconstitution after alpha-beta-depleted transplantation in children. Findings and limits, study-wide: By about two months after transplant, alpha-beta T cells reportedly arose from several hundred graft clones that had expanded. By one year post-transplant, T-cell counts and diversity largely arose from T cells that were newly produced.

For this clonotype: The target antigen is unknown.

This sample's TCRbeta library carried unique molecular identifier barcodes. TCRdb analysed the PCR reads with MiXCR anew, one entry per CDR3 protein. The table includes about 300,000 distinct CDR3 sequences, roughly a tenth detected once. This receptor was identified in a boy in the first two years of life with acute myeloid leukemia, due to receive a stem cell transplant. Material: PBMCs, obtained before TCRalphabeta/CD19-depleted stem cell transplant.

The chain's CDR3 is CASSLSGIGANVLTF. CDR3 sequence (DNA): TGTGCCAGCAGTTTATCCGGGATTGGGGCCAACGTCCTGACTTTC. The chain couples TRBV12-3 or TRBV12-4 to TRBJ2-6, with a weak D call TRBD2 (5 bases). The germline V and J ends were trimmed by 2 bases and 3 bases, with 8 bases remaining between them. This CDR3 comprises 15 residues.